This T cell receptor beta chain comes out of a study of blood T cell repertoires in COVID-19. Looking at the study overall: Acute and convalescent COVID-19 specimens originated in the United States, Italy and Spain.

The authors' processing: Cell counts per sample came from amplifying reference gene primers. TCRdb's table, derived via immunoSEQ multiplex PCR, lists solely in-frame clones and lacks some. The D gene and trimming were derived from the DNA, and the V and J assignments and clone size from that table. The sample includes under 110,000 clones, about 90% of them seen just once. Per germline, CDR1 SEHNR and CDR2 FQNEAQ (reference sequence). CDR3 length: 16 amino acids. Germline trimming cut 5 bases from V and 2 bases from J; bases unmatched to any gene: 9. This chain connects TRBV7-9 to TRBJ1-3; 7 nucleotides agree with TRBD1. The receptor was derived from a man aged 50-59 years with acute or convalescent COVID-19. Sample: peripheral blood. In DNA, the CDR3 is TGTGCCAGCAGCCAAATGGACAGGACTGCTGGAAACACCATATATTTT. Translating gives CASSQMDRTAGNTIYF. Supplemented by reference TRBV7-9 and TRBJ1-3, the full variable domain reads DTGVSQNPRHKITKRGQNVTFRCDPISEHNRLYWYRQTLGQGPEFLTYFQNEAQLEKSRLLSDRFSAERPKGSFSTLEIQRTEQGDSAMYLCASSQMDRTAGNTIYFGEGSWLTVV.